One sample yielded the 8 T cell receptor beta chains listed below, sequenced in a study of OX40 agonist ivuxolimab in advanced cancers. The receptor library was made with the immunoSEQ multiplex PCR assay. Held by TCRdb, this immuneACCESS table contains in-frame sequences only and omits some clones. Under half of the omission traces to an unresolved V gene where checked; the cause of the rest is unknown. The sample records 60,000 to 85,000 clones, about 88% of which are singletons. The leading ten clones occupy roughly 4% of the sample. The sequences come from CD4+ or CD8+ T cells sorted from blood, collected in a trial of the OX40 agonist ivuxolimab. These receptors were taken from an adult with an advanced solid tumor such as melanoma, head and neck, liver or kidney cancer.

The rearrangement links TRBV5-4 to TRBJ2-6; D ambiguous. This CDR3 comprises 15 residues. The V gene's germline CDR1 is SGHNT and CDR2 YYREEE (reference sequence). The V gene lost 2 bases and the J gene lost 2 bases, with 8 bases spanning the gap. CDR3 in amino acids: CASSFHLPGANVLTF. The CDR3 nucleotides are TGTGCCAGCAGCTTTCACCTCCCTGGGGCCAACGTCCTGACTTTC.

The rearrangement uses TRBV5-1 and TRBJ2-5; the D is unclear. Germline lookup yields CDR1 SGHRS and CDR2 YFSETQ. The CDR3 has 13 amino acids. Trimming left V 0 bases short and J 5 bases short, with 8 bases between. The CDR3 DNA reads as TGCGCCAGCAGCTTGGAGGGATTCGAGACCCAGTACTTC. It is translated as CASSLEGFETQYF.

This clone was detected only a few times. The chain employs TRBV23-1 and TRBJ2-3; 9 bases are a match to TRBD2. TRBV23-1 is an ORF, with its function uncertain. J was trimmed by 2 bases and V by 2 bases; bases with no gene match: 8. This CDR3 region has 17 residues. The CDR3 bases are TGCGCCAGCAGTCAAGGGAATAGCGGGAGACTCACAGATACGCAGTATTTT. Its translation is CASSQGNSGRLTDTQYF.

The chain combines TRBV5-4 with TRBJ2-7, with 15 bases that match TRBD2. Germline-derived CDR1 and CDR2 are SGHNT and YYREEE (reference sequence). Trimming removed 1 base from V and 4 bases from J; junction bases left unmatched: 6. CDR3 size: 17 residues. CDR3 nucleotides: TGTGCCAGCAGCTTGACTGCCGGGACTAGCGGGAGGTACGAGCAGTACTTC. It translates to CASSLTAGTSGRYEQYF.

The chain links TRBV5-1 to TRBJ1-1, with D possibly TRBD1 on 5 matching bases. CDR1 is SGHRS, CDR2 YFSETQ, per germline. The ends were cut back, 0 bases at V and 12 bases at J, with 15 bases in the middle. The CDR3 runs 13 residues. This chain's CDR3 is CASSLDGAREPFF. CDR3 DNA sequence: TGCGCCAGCAGCTTGGACGGGGCGAGGGAACCTTTCTTT.

This clone has more than one count but fewer than ten. The chain links TRBV7-6 to TRBJ1-1, with TRBD1 matching 9 bases. The CDR3 consists of 17 residues. CDR1 and CDR2 from the germline V gene are SGHVS and FNYEAQ. V shed 0 bases, J shed 5 bases, and the junction held 10 bases outside the gene matches. The CDR3 coding sequence is TGTGCCAGCAGCTTAGCCGGGACAGGGAGTGCGAGGACTGAAGCTTTCTTT. Translating it yields CASSLAGTGSARTEAFF.

The genes are TRBV4-2 and TRBJ2-5; D gene uncertain. Germline assignment: CDR1 LGHNA and CDR2 YNFKEQ. The ends were cut back, 1 base at V and 4 bases at J, with 13 bases in the middle. The CDR3 is 15 residues long. The CDR3 nucleotides read TGTGCCAGCAGCCAAGGCTCCCAAAACCCAGAGACCCAGTACTTC. Translation: CASSQGSQNPETQYF.

V usage is TRBV7-3 and J usage is TRBJ2-7; tentative D call: TRBD1 (5 bases). V lost 5 bases and J lost 5, with 19 bases in between. Germline V gene sequence: CDR1 SGHTA, CDR2 FQGTGA. The CDR3 runs 15 residues. The CDR3 DNA follows: TGTGCCAGCAGCATAAGCCGATCCAGGGTCCACGAGCAGTACTTC. Translated: CASSISRSRVHEQYF.